This TCR beta chain came from a study of T cell repertoires in aging, cancer and after chemotherapy. About the research overall: Pre- and post-chemotherapy samples were paired from glioblastoma patients treated with temozolomide-based therapy.

To note about this clonotype: Antigen: not known.

Study results and limitations: Untreated cancer patients had significantly lower blood TCR diversity than age-matched healthy donors.

There are 13 residues in the CDR3. Germline CDR1 is GTSNPN and CDR2 is SVGIG (reference sequence). Losses at the gene ends were 3 bases for V and 4 bases for J; bases not matched to a gene: 3. Multiplex touch-down PCR with TRB-A/B primers amplified rearranged V-D-J TRB sequences. Each CDR3 protein is one row after TCRdb ran MiXCR on the multiplex PCR reads. The table includes some 3,500 distinct CDR3 sequences, over 25% detected once. The template was genomic DNA from peripheral blood, not RNA. The rearrangement links TRBV30 to TRBJ1-2; 9 bases agree with TRBD1. The TCR sequence derives from a human donor with a solid tumor. Sequencing input: blood. In nucleotides, the CDR3 is TGTGCCTGGAGCGCGGACAGGGGCTATGGCTACACCTTC. Encoded protein: CAWSADRGYGYTF.